This T cell receptor beta chain was found in a study of human thymus T cells. The assay was immunoSEQ multiplex PCR, and TCRdb's table has in-frame clones only and misses some. In the table there are about 130,000 clones, around 94% of which are singletons. Germline values: CDR1 SGHTA, CDR2 FQGNSA. Losses at the gene ends were 2 bases for V and 2 bases for J; bases not matched to a gene: 6. The CDR3 has 17 residues. Resections from corrective heart surgery provided thymus tissue. Having surgery to correct congenital heart defects, healthy Finnish infants acted as the donors. Sample: thymus tissue. The TCR was taken from a boy in the first two years of life with a congenital heart defect but otherwise immunologically healthy. This chain links TRBV7-2 with TRBJ2-1, with TRBD2 identical over 10 bases. The CDR3 sequence is CASSLFLGTSAYNEQFF. CDR3 nucleotides: TGTGCCAGCAGCTTATTCTTAGGGACTAGCGCCTACAATGAGCAGTTCTTC.